This is a list of T cell receptor beta chains from one sample in a study of blood T cell repertoires in COVID-19. Repertoires were generated with immunoSEQ multiplex PCR, while TCRdb's copy carries only in-frame clones and drops some. This sample has over 250,000 clones, with about nine tenths found just once. The source material was peripheral blood. These receptors were obtained from a man over 45 with acute or convalescent COVID-19. CDR3s include the opening cysteine and the closing phenylalanine or tryptophan. Fields, in order: CDR3 length, V gene, J gene, clone size, D gene, CDR3 DNA, CDR3 protein. The D gene is left open where the match is weak. For some rows the clone size is stated as once, few or many, or as a class when expanded; others skip it.

CDR3 length: 15
V gene: TRBV5-1
J gene: TRBJ2-5
clone size: once
D gene: TRBD2
CDR3 DNA: TGCGCCAGCAGCTTCGGGACTAGTGTCCCAGAGACCCAGTACTTC
CDR3 protein: CASSFGTSVPETQYF

CDR3 length: 15
V gene: TRBV19
J gene: TRBJ1-1
clone size: -
D gene: -
CDR3 DNA: TGTGCCAGTAGTATTTCGGTCCTATCTAACACTGAAGCTTTCTTT
CDR3 protein: CASSISVLSNTEAFF

CDR3 length: 14
V gene: TRBV2
J gene: TRBJ1-2
clone size: -
D gene: -
CDR3 DNA: TGTGCCAGCAGTGCGGGAGAGGGGTGGTATGGCTACACCTTC
CDR3 protein: CASSAGEGWYGYTF

CDR3 length: 14
V gene: TRBV4-1
J gene: TRBJ2-2
clone size: -
D gene: -
CDR3 DNA: TGCGCCAGCAGAGAATACATTGTCACCGGGGAGCTGTTTTTT
CDR3 protein: CASREYIVTGELFF

CDR3 length: 15
V gene: TRBV7-9
J gene: TRBJ1-1
clone size: -
D gene: -
CDR3 DNA: TGTGCCAGCAGCTTAGGGGCGGGCATGAACACTGAAGCTTTCTTT
CDR3 protein: CASSLGAGMNTEAFF

CDR3 length: 14
V gene: TRBV5-1
J gene: TRBJ1-1
clone size: once
D gene: -
CDR3 DNA: TGCGCCAGCAGCCCCCGCACCGGGAACACTGAAGCTTTCTTT
CDR3 protein: CASSPRTGNTEAFF

CDR3 length: 15
V gene: TRBV10-3
J gene: TRBJ1-5
clone size: -
D gene: -
CDR3 DNA: TGTGCCATCAGTGACACAGGGCGTAGCAATCAGCCCCAGCATTTT
CDR3 protein: CAISDTGRSNQPQHF

CDR3 length: 13
V gene: TRBV11-2
J gene: TRBJ2-7
clone size: -
D gene: -
CDR3 DNA: TGTGCCAGCAGCTCGAGAGGGGGCTACGAGCAGTACTTC
CDR3 protein: CASSSRGGYEQYF

CDR3 length: 14
V gene: TRBV7-9
J gene: TRBJ2-1
clone size: -
D gene: -
CDR3 DNA: TGTGCCAGCAGCCTAATCCTAACCAAACTTGAGCAGTTCTTC
CDR3 protein: CASSLILTKLEQFF

CDR3 length: 14
V gene: TRBV19
J gene: TRBJ2-1
clone size: -
D gene: -
CDR3 DNA: TGTGCCAGTAGTGCCGACTCCAACAGGGACGAGCAGTTCTTC
CDR3 protein: CASSADSNRDEQFF

CDR3 length: 16
V gene: TRBV24-1
J gene: TRBJ2-4
clone size: -
D gene: -
CDR3 DNA: TGTGCCACCATAGGGAATAGGTCAGGGATGGTTGACATTCAGTACTTC
CDR3 protein: CATIGNRSGMVDIQYF

CDR3 length: 19
V gene: TRBV5-1
J gene: TRBJ1-1
clone size: -
D gene: TRBD1
CDR3 DNA: TGCGCCAGCAGCATTAACCCTAAGGGACAGGCTGGGGTGAACACTGAAGCTTTCTTT
CDR3 protein: CASSINPKGQAGVNTEAFF

CDR3 length: 15
V gene: TRBV7-6
J gene: TRBJ1-4
clone size: -
D gene: -
CDR3 DNA: TGTGCCAGCAGCTTATTAGCCGGGACTAATGAAAAACTGTTTTTT
CDR3 protein: CASSLLAGTNEKLFF

CDR3 length: 13
V gene: TRBV3-1/TRBV3-2
J gene: TRBJ1-2
clone size: -
D gene: TRBD1
CDR3 DNA: TGTGCCAGCAGCCAAGGACAGGGGTATGGCTACACCTTC
CDR3 protein: CASSQGQGYGYTF

CDR3 length: 15
V gene: TRBV4-1
J gene: TRBJ1-1
clone size: -
D gene: TRBD1
CDR3 DNA: TGCGCCAGCAGCCAACCTCCGACAGGGTTCACTGAAGCTTTCTTT
CDR3 protein: CASSQPPTGFTEAFF

CDR3 length: 14
V gene: TRBV2
J gene: TRBJ1-1
clone size: once
D gene: -
CDR3 DNA: TGTGCCAGCAGGGAGAGGTGGTTGAACACTGAAGCTTTCTTT
CDR3 protein: CASRERWLNTEAFF

CDR3 length: 13
V gene: TRBV30
J gene: TRBJ1-5
clone size: -
D gene: -
CDR3 DNA: TGTGCCTGGAGTTCAGGGGATAGTCAGCCCCAGCATTTT
CDR3 protein: CAWSSGDSQPQHF

CDR3 length: 16
V gene: TRBV4-1
J gene: TRBJ2-1
clone size: -
D gene: TRBD2
CDR3 DNA: TGCGCCAGCAGCCAATCGCCGGGACTAGCTTCCAATGAGCAGTTCTTC
CDR3 protein: CASSQSPGLASNEQFF

CDR3 length: 15
V gene: TRBV14
J gene: TRBJ1-4
clone size: -
D gene: TRBD1
CDR3 DNA: TGTGCCAGCAGCCAAGGGGACAGCTCTAATGAAAAACTGTTTTTT
CDR3 protein: CASSQGDSSNEKLFF

CDR3 length: 14
V gene: TRBV13
J gene: TRBJ2-4
clone size: -
D gene: TRBD1
CDR3 DNA: TGTGCCAGCAGCTTAGTCGGGACAGTAAACATTCGGTACTTC
CDR3 protein: CASSLVGTVNIRYF